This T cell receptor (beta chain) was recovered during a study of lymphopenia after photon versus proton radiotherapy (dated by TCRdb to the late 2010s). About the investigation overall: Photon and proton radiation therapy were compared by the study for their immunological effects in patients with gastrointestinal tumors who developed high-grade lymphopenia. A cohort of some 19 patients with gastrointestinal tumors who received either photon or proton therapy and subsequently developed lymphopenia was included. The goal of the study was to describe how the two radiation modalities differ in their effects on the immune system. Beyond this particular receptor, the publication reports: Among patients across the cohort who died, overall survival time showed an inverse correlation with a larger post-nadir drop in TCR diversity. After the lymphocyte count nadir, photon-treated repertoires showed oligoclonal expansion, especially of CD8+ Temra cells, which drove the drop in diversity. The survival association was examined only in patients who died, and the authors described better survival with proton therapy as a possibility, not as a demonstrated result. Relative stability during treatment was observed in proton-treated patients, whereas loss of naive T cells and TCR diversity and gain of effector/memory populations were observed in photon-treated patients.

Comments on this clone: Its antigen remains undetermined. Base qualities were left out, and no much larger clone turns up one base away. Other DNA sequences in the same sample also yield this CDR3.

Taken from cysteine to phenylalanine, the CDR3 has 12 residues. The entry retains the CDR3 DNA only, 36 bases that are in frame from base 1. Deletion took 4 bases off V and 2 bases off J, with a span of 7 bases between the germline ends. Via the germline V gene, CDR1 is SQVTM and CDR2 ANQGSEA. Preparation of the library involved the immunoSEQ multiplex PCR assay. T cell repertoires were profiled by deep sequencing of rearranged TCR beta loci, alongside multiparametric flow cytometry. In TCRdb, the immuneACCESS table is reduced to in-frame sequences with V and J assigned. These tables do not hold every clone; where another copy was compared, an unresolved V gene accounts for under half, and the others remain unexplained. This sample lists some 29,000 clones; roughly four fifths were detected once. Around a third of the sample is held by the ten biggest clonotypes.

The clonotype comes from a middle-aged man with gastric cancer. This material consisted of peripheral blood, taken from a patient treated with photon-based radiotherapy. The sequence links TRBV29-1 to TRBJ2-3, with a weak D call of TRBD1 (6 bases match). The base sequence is TGCAGCGTTGGGACAGACACAGATACGCAGTATTTT. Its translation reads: CSVGTDTDTQYF.